This TCR beta chain is from a study of T cell changes during pregnancy in multiple sclerosis. The assay was immunoSEQ multiplex PCR, and TCRdb's table has in-frame clones only and misses some. There are 70,000 to 95,000 clones in the sample; 90% to 95% occur only once, and about 0.8% lies in the top ten. Sample: peripheral blood, taken in the second trimester of pregnancy. This receptor was obtained from a female donor in good health, enrolled as a control in a pregnancy study.

CDR3 sequence: CASRLGGQGQSCPQYF. The DNA of the CDR3 is TGTGCAAGTCGCTTAGGGGGACAGGGGCAAAGCTGTCCGCAGTATTTT. This sequence joins TRBV12-2 and TRBJ2-3; the D segment call TRBD1 is taken from the table without a DNA check. TRBV12-2 is a documented pseudogene. The CDR3 runs 16 residues.